This TCR beta chain derives from a study of shared clonotypes between healthy human individuals. Terminally differentiated effector memory CD45RA+ cells were left out of the naive CD8 fraction, which was CD45RO-negative and positively selected for CCR7. The table lists this clone with a count of one. Its antigen is unknown. Trimming cost V 7 bases and J 5 bases, with 17 bases left between them. The germline CDR1 and CDR2 sequences are MNHEY and SVGAGI. CDR3 length: 14 amino acids. Several immunoSEQ plates received, in even portions, the genomic DNA of each subset. Original methodology: Filtering differed because ImmunoSEQ produced junction-only sequences that carried no quality scores. Sequenced by immunoSEQ multiplex PCR; TCRdb stores in-frame clones only, minus some. That table gives V, J and clone size, and the DNA gave D and trimming. This table has roughly 850,000 clones, 95% to 97% appearing once.

Study conclusions and caveats: Among non-shared clonotypes, generation probabilities were lower than among those shared by all four donors.

Sequenced input: naive CD8+ T cells sorted from blood. The gene calls are TRBV6-5 and TRBJ1-1; D is perhaps TRBD1 (6 bases). The clonotype was recovered from a young man in good health. In DNA, the CDR3 is TGTGCCAGCACCAAAGGGGGGCAGGCTACTGAAGCTTTCTTT. Encoded protein: CASTKGGQATEAFF.